This T cell receptor beta chain is drawn from a study of blood T cell repertoires in COVID-19. Overall study context: Some COVID-19 samples were acute and others convalescent; all came from the United States, Italy and Spain. In each case, the material was cDNA or gDNA derived from T cells, B-cell-depleted T cells, or PBMCs.

The sample holds one count of this clone. Using immunoSEQ multiplex PCR, the repertoire was profiled, and TCRdb retains in-frame clones only, with some absent. The top ten hold roughly 1.4% of the sample, which has a few hundred thousand clones, roughly 84% seen once. CDR3 length equals 17 residues. With 0 bases clipped from V and 4 bases from J, the junction kept 6 bases outside the gene matches. From germline, CDR1 is LNHNV and CDR2 YYDKDF (reference sequence). The sample was PBMCs or T cells enriched from blood (not recorded which). This TCR was sampled from a woman under 30 who had been exposed to COVID-19. The chain joins TRBV15 to TRBJ1-6, with 7 bases lining up with TRBD1. The CDR3, as DNA: TGTGCCACCAGCAGAGAGGGGGACAGTGATTATAATTCACCCCTCCACTTT. It specifies CATSREGDSDYNSPLHF.